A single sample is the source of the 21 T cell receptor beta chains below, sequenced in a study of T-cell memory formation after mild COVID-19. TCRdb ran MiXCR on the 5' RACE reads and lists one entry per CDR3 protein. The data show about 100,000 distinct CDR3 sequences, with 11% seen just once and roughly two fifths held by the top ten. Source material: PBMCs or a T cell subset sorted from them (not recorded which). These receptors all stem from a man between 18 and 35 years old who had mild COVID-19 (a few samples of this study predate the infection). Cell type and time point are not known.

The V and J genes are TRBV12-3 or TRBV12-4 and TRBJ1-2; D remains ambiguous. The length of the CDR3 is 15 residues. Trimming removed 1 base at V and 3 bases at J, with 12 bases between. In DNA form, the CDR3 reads TGTGCCAGCAGTTTAGGCAGGCCTGTTTACTATGGCTACACCTTC. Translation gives CASSLGRPVYYGYTF.

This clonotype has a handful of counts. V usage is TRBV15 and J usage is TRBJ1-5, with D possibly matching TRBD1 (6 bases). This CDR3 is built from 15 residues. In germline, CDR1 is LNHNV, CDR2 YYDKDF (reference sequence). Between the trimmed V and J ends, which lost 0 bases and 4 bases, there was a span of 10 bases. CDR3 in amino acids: CATSRDRGPNQPQHF. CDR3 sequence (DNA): TGTGCCACCAGCAGAGATCGGGGGCCGAATCAGCCCCAGCATTTT.

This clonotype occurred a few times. In nucleotides, the CDR3 is TGTGCCAGCAGCTTCGGGACTAGCGGAGGAACTTACGAGCAGTACTTC. This gives the protein CASSFGTSGGTYEQYF. The gene calls are TRBV7-9 and TRBJ2-7; the match to TRBD2 covers 11 bases. This CDR3 region has 16 residues. With V trimmed by 3 bases and J by 4 bases, 8 bases remained unmatched. From germline, CDR1 is SEHNR and CDR2 FQNEAQ (reference sequence).

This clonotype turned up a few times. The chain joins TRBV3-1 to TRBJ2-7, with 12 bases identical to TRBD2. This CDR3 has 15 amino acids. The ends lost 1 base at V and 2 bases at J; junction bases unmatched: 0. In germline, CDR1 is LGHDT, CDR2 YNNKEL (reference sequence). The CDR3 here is CASSQGTSGAYEQYF. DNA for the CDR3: TGTGCCAGCAGCCAAGGGACTAGCGGGGCCTACGAGCAGTACTTC.

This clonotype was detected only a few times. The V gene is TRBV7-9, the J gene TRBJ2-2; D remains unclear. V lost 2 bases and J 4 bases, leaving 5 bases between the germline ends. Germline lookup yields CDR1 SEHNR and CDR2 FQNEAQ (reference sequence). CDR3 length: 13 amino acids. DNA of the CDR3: TGTGCCAGCAGCTTAAAGGGCACCGGGGAGCTGTTTTTT. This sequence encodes CASSLKGTGELFF. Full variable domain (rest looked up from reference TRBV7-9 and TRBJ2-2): DTGVSQNPRHKITKRGQNVTFRCDPISEHNRLYWYRQTLGQGPEFLTYFQNEAQLEKSRLLSDRFSAERPKGSFSTLEIQRTEQGDSAMYLCASSLKGTGELFFGEGSRLTVL.

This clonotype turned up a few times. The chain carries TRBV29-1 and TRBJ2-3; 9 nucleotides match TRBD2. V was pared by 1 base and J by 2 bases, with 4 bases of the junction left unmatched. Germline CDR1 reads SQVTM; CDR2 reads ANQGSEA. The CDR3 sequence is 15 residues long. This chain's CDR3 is CSVEVAGENTDTQYF. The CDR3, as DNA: TGCAGCGTTGAAGTAGCGGGGGAGAACACAGATACGCAGTATTTT.

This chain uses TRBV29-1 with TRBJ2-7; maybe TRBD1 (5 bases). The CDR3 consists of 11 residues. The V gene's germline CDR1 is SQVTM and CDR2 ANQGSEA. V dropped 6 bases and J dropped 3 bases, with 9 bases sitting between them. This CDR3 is CSVTVGYEQYF. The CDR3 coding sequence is TGCAGCGTGACAGTCGGCTACGAGCAGTACTTC.

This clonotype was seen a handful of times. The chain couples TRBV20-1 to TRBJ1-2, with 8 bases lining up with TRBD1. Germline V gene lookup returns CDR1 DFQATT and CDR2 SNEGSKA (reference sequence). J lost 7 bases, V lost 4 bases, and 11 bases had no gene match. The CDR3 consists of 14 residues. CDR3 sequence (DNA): TGCAGTGCTAACCTTTACAGGGGGGTTTCTGGCTACACCTTC. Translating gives CSANLYRGVSGYTF.

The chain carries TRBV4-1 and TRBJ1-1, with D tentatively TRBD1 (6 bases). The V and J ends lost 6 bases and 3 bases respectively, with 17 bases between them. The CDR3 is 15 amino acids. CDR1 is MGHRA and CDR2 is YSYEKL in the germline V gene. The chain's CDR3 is CASRPWDTDDTEAFF. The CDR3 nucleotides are TGCGCCAGCAGACCTTGGGACACGGATGACACTGAAGCTTTCTTT.

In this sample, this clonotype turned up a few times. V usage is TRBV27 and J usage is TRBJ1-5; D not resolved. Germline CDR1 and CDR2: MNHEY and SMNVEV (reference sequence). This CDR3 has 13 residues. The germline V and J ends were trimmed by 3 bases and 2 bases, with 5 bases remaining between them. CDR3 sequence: CASSFRGNQPQHF. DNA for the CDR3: TGTGCCAGCAGTTTCCGTGGCAATCAGCCCCAGCATTTT.

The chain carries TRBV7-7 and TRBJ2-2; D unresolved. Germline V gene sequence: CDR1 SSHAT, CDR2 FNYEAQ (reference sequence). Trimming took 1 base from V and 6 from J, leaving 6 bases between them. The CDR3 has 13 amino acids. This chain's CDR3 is CASSLDWPGELFF. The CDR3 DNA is TGTGCCAGCAGCTTAGACTGGCCCGGGGAGCTGTTTTTT.

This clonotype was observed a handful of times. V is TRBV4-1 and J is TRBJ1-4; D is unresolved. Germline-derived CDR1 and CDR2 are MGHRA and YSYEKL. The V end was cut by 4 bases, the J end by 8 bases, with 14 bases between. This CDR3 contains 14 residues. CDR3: CASSLPLLSEKLFF. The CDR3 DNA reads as TGCGCCAGCAGCCTCCCGTTACTGAGCGAAAAACTGTTTTTT.

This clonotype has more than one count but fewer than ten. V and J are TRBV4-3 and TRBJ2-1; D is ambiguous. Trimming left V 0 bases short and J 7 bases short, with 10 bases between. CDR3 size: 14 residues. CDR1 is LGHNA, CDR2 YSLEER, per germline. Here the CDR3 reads CASSQEQMVNEQFF. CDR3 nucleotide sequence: TGCGCCAGCAGCCAAGAACAGATGGTAAATGAGCAGTTCTTC.

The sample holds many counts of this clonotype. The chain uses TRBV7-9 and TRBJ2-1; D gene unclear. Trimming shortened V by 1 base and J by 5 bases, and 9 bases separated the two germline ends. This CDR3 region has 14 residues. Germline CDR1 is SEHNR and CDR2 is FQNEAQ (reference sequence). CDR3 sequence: CASSLGRPHNEQFF. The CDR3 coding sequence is TGTGCCAGCAGCTTAGGACGGCCACACAATGAGCAGTTCTTC.

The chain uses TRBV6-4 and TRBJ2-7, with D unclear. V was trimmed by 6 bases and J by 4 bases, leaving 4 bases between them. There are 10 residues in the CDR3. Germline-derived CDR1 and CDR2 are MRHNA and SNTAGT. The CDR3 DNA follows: TGTGCCAGCAGGTTTTACGAGCAGTACGTC. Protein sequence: CASRFYEQYV.

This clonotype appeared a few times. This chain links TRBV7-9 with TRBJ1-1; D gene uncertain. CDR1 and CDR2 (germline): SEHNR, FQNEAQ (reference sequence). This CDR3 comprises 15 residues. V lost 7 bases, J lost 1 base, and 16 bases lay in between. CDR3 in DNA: TGTGCCAGCAAACCCCCCCCGCCATGGAACACTGAAGCTTTCTTT. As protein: CASKPPPPWNTEAFF.

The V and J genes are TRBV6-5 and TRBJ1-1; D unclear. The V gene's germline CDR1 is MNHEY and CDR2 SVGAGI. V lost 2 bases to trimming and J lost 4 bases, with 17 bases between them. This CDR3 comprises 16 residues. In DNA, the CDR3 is TGTGCCAGCAGTTACCCGTACGGGCTAACCGGCACTGAAGCTTTCTTT. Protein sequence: CASSYPYGLTGTEAFF.

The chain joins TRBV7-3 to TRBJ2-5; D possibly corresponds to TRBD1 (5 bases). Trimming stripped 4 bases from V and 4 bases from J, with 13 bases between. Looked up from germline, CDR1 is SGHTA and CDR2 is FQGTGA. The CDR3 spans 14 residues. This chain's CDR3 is CASSWRTIRETQYF. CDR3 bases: TGTGCCAGCAGCTGGCGGACAATCCGAGAGACCCAGTACTTC. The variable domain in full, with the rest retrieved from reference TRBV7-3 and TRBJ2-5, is GAGVSQTPSNKVTEKGKYVELRCDPISGHTALYWYRQSLGQGPEFLIYFQGTGAADDSGLPNDRFFAVRPEGSVSTLKIQRTERGDSAVYLCASSWRTIRETQYFGPGTRLLVL.

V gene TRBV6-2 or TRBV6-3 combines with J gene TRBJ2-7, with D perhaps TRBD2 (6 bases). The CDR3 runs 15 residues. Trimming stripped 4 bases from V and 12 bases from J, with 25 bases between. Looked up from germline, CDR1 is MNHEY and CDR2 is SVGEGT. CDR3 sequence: CASSSGTFFGPRPYV. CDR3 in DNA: TGTGCCAGCAGTTCCGGGACTTTTTTTGGTCCTAGGCCGTACGTC.

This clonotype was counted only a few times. CDR3: CASSLLQGAMPEQYF. In DNA form, the CDR3 reads TGCGCCAGCAGCTTATTGCAGGGGGCGATGCCCGAGCAGTACTTC. This chain links TRBV5-1 with TRBJ2-7, with TRBD1 matching over 8 bases. Germline CDR1 and CDR2: SGHRS and YFSETQ. The CDR3 length is 15 residues. V gave up 2 bases and J gave up 6 bases; unmatched junction bases: 10.

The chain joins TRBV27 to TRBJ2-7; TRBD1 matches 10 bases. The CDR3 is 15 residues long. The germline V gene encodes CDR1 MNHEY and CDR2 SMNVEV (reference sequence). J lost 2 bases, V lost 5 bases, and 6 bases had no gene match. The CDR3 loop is CASSHSTGGPYEQYF. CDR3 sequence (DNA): TGTGCCAGCAGTCACTCGACAGGGGGCCCCTACGAGCAGTACTTC.